What follows are 26 T cell receptor beta chains derived from one specimen sequenced in a study of vaccination and CD4 T cells after COVID-19. The Oncomine TCR Beta short-read assay sequenced DNA from cultured CD4+ T cells. In TCRdb, the PCR reads were re-called with MiXCR into one record per CDR3 protein. The sample lists around 14,000 distinct CDR3 sequences, roughly 50% occurring once. Treatment indicated: approximately 9-day PBMC culture with coronavirus spike peptide pools or control peptides (ViraFEST assay). These TCRs are of unknown antigen specificity. The source material was CD4+ T cells from blood, cultured in vitro. Receptors were obtained from a human donor who had recovered from COVID-19.

The chain carries TRBV6-2 or TRBV6-3 and TRBJ2-7; D is undetermined. Trimming removed 0 bases from V and 7 bases from J, with 16 bases in between. The CDR3 covers 15 residues. CDR1 is MNHEY and CDR2 is SVGEGT in the germline V gene. This CDR3 reads CASSYSRVIVDEQYF. DNA of the CDR3: TGTGCCAGCAGTTACTCGAGAGTGATTGTGGATGAGCAGTACTTC.

CDR3 bases: TGCAGTGCTGACCCGGCCGGGTATACGCAGTATTTT. The encoded protein is CSADPAGYTQYF. This rearrangement joins TRBV20-1 to TRBJ2-3; no firm D call. The ends were cut back, 5 bases at V and 7 bases at J, with 13 bases in the middle. Germline V lookup: CDR1 DFQATT, CDR2 SNEGSKA (reference sequence). CDR3 length: 12 residues.

V usage is TRBV7-2 and J usage is TRBJ2-2; D is undetermined. The CDR3 sequence is 14 residues long. Trimming left V 5 bases short and J 5 bases short, with 12 bases between. Germline assignment: CDR1 SGHTA and CDR2 FQGNSA. The CDR3 DNA is TGTGCCAGCAGCCGTGGGCGCCGGACCGGGGAGCTGTTTTTT. Translation gives CASSRGRRTGELFF.

This chain uses TRBV20-1 with TRBJ2-7; tentative D call: TRBD2 (6 bases). V was trimmed by 3 bases and J by 5 bases, leaving 11 bases between them. This CDR3 is built from 12 residues. The germline CDR1 and CDR2 sequences are DFQATT and SNEGSKA (reference sequence). The CDR3 is CSARTSFDEQYF. In DNA, the CDR3 is TGCAGTGCTAGGACTAGTTTCGACGAGCAGTACTTC.

This clonotype counts as large. This rearrangement joins TRBV10-3 to TRBJ2-3, with 7 positions matching TRBD2. The ends lost 5 bases at V and 2 bases at J; junction bases unmatched: 7. This CDR3 contains 15 residues. Germline V lookup: CDR1 ENHRY, CDR2 SYGVKD. CDR3 amino acids: CAISPTGTITDTQYF. CDR3 bases: TGTGCCATCAGTCCCACCGGGACTATCACAGATACGCAGTATTTT.

This sequence joins TRBV12-3 or TRBV12-4 and TRBJ1-2; 12 nucleotides match TRBD1. This CDR3 comprises 16 residues. With V trimmed by 6 bases and J by 3 bases, 8 bases remained unmatched. The CDR3 spells CASSAGTGGLYYGYTF. CDR3 nucleotide sequence: TGTGCCAGCAGCGCCGGGACAGGGGGCTTATACTATGGCTACACCTTC.

By share of the sample, this clonotype is medium-sized (0.01 to 0.1%). The gene calls are TRBV20-1 and TRBJ1-5; D is perhaps TRBD1 (6 bases). Trimming took 0 bases from V and 6 from J, leaving 18 bases between them. Germline V CDR1 and CDR2: DFQATT, SNEGSKA (reference sequence). CDR3 size: 16 residues. CDR3 sequence (DNA): TGCAGTGCTAGAGATGGGGTCAGGGGCACCAGTCAGCCCCAGCATTTT. Its protein product is CSARDGVRGTSQPQHF.

The chain recombines TRBV7-2 with TRBJ1-2; unclear D gene. The germline V gene has CDR1 SGHTA and CDR2 FQGNSA. The V end lost 1 base, the J end lost 6 bases, and 12 bases lay between the germline ends. The CDR3 is 14 amino acids. CDR3 sequence: CASSLVAGSDGYTF. In nucleotides, the CDR3 is TGTGCCAGCAGCTTAGTGGCCGGGTCGGATGGCTACACCTTC.

This chain uses TRBV24-1 with TRBJ1-1; 7 bases are shared with TRBD1. The CDR3 spans 14 residues. V was pared by 4 bases and J by 4 bases, with 5 bases of the junction left unmatched. The germline CDR1 and CDR2 sequences are KGHDR and SFDVKD. The CDR3 region has the DNA TGTGCCACCAGTGACACACAGGGGCCCACTGAAGCTTTCTTT. It encodes CATSDTQGPTEAFF.

The chain recombines TRBV10-2 with TRBJ1-5, with D possibly being TRBD1 (5 bases). Per the germline V gene, CDR1 is WSHSY and CDR2 is SAAADI. CDR3 length: 13 residues. Trimming pared 7 bases from V and 0 bases from J, leaving 7 bases between. The CDR3 region has the DNA TGCGCCAGCACCGACAGTAGCAATCAGCCCCAGCATTTT. Amino acids: CASTDSSNQPQHF.

The genes are TRBV7-3 and TRBJ2-7; TRBD1 agrees at 7 bases. Looked up from germline, CDR1 is SGHTA and CDR2 is FQGTGA. The CDR3 contains 15 residues. V shed 7 bases and J 6 bases; nucleotides not matched to a gene: 15. The CDR3 DNA follows: TGTGCCAGCACCTTCTTAGAAAGGGGGCCCATCGAGCAGTACTTC. Its protein product is CASTFLERGPIEQYF. The full variable domain, with the rest looked up from reference TRBV7-3 and TRBJ2-7, is GAGVSQTPSNKVTEKGKYVELRCDPISGHTALYWYRQSLGQGPEFLIYFQGTGAADDSGLPNDRFFAVRPEGSVSTLKIQRTERGDSAVYLCASTFLERGPIEQYFGPGTRLTVT.

This clonotype was seen a single time. The gene calls are TRBV12-5 and TRBJ2-7; 8 bases are a match to TRBD2. CDR3 length: 18 residues. V lost 0 bases to trimming and J lost 6 bases; unmatched junction nucleotides: 16. Germline lookup yields CDR1 LGHNT and CDR2 FRNRAP. The CDR3 sequence: CASGLVLSGSSSRCEQYF. The CDR3 region has the DNA TGTGCTAGTGGTTTGGTATTAAGCGGGAGTAGTTCTAGGTGCGAGCAGTACTTC. The full variable domain, with the rest looked up from reference TRBV12-5 and TRBJ2-7, is DARVTQTPRHKVTEMGQEVTMRCQPILGHNTVFWYRQTMMQGLELLAYFRNRAPLDDSGMPKDRFSAEMPDATLATLKIQPSEPRDSAVYFCASGLVLSGSSSRCEQYFGPGTRLTVT.

Only a few counts were recorded for this clonotype. The chain uses TRBV11-1 and TRBJ2-1; TRBD1 agrees at 8 bases. The DNA end is a closer match to TRBJ2-7, so the J assignment may be wrong. This CDR3 has 15 amino acids. CDR1 is SGHAT, CDR2 FQDESV, per germline (reference sequence). CDR3 DNA: TGTGCCAGCAGCCAGGGGGCTAGCGACTCCTACGAGCAGTACTTC. This encodes CASSQGASDSYEQYF.

The chain has TRBV28 and TRBJ1-5; 7 positions match TRBD1. The CDR3 is made up of 15 amino acids. The junction had 10 bases not matched to a gene; V was cut back by 5 bases and J by 6 bases. Germline V gene lookup returns CDR1 MDHEN and CDR2 SYDVKM. The DNA of the CDR3 is TGTGCCAGCAGTCCACCGGGACAGCTCTTTCAGCCCCAGCATTTT. Its translation: CASSPPGQLFQPQHF.

The V call is TRBV2, the J call TRBJ1-1, with 7 bases lining up with TRBD1. J lost 3 bases, V lost 6 bases, and 4 bases had no gene match. CDR1 is SNHLY and CDR2 is FYNNEI in the germline V gene. The CDR3 is made up of 13 amino acids. The CDR3 protein is CASSTGTDTEAFF. CDR3 sequence (DNA): TGTGCCAGCAGCACCGGGACAGACACTGAAGCTTTCTTT.

This chain connects TRBV12-3 or TRBV12-4 to TRBJ2-5; 9 bases match TRBD1. V shed 6 bases and J 5 bases; nucleotides not matched to a gene: 7. The CDR3 spans 14 residues. The CDR3 DNA follows: TGTGCCAGCAGGGGGACAGGGATGATCGAGACCCAGTACTTC. Its translation: CASRGTGMIETQYF.

The rearrangement uses TRBV12-3 or TRBV12-4 and TRBJ2-5, with 13 bases matching TRBD2. V lost 2 bases and J lost 12; bases outside the gene matches: 6. This CDR3 spans 14 amino acids. CDR3 DNA sequence: TGTGCCAGCAGTTTAAGGACTAGCGGGAGAGCAGAGTACTTC. Its protein is CASSLRTSGRAEYF.

The J gene is TRBJ2-7, the V gene TRBV18; 8 bases are shared with TRBD1. Germline V lookup: CDR1 KGHSH, CDR2 LQKENI. The ends lost 3 bases at V and 5 bases at J; junction bases unmatched: 9. The CDR3 spans 15 residues. The CDR3 here is CASSPRGKDRDEQYF. In DNA, the CDR3 is TGTGCCAGCTCACCTCGAGGAAAGGACAGGGACGAGCAGTACTTC.

This clonotype was counted only a few times. This sequence joins TRBV19 and TRBJ1-2; TRBD1 might be the D (5 bases). The germline V and J ends were trimmed by 7 bases and 3 bases, with 18 bases remaining between them. This CDR3 spans 15 amino acids. CDR1 and CDR2 (germline): LNHDA, SQIVND (reference sequence). The CDR3 loop reads CASTSSGLGDYGYTF. CDR3 nucleotides: TGTGCCAGTACCTCATCAGGGTTGGGTGACTATGGCTACACCTTC.

The genes are TRBV18 and TRBJ1-2; a weak D match, TRBD1 (5 bases). Germline V gene sequence: CDR1 KGHSH, CDR2 LQKENI. The CDR3 runs 14 residues. The V end was cut by 3 bases, the J end by 3 bases, with 11 bases between. The CDR3 loop is CASSPGTQDYGYTF. The CDR3 DNA follows: TGTGCCAGCTCACCCGGGACCCAAGACTATGGCTACACCTTC.

This chain connects TRBV10-3 to TRBJ2-7, with 15 bases identical to TRBD2. Germline loops: CDR1 ENHRY, CDR2 SYGVKD. J lost 0 bases, V lost 4 bases, and 4 bases had no gene match. CDR3 length: 17 residues. In nucleotides, the CDR3 is TGTGCCATCAGTGGGACTAGCGGGAGGGGTAGCTCCTACGAGCAGTACTTC. Amino acid sequence: CAISGTSGRGSSYEQYF.

This chain uses TRBV29-1 with TRBJ1-1; D is uncertain. V lost 4 bases and J 4 bases, leaving 13 bases between the germline ends. CDR1 and CDR2 from the germline V gene are SQVTM and ANQGSEA. The CDR3 runs 13 residues. The CDR3 region has the DNA TGCAGCGTTGCGGGCGTACTCAGCACTGAAGCTTTCTTT. This codes for CSVAGVLSTEAFF.

This clonotype was seen a few times. This chain connects TRBV19 to TRBJ1-5; D ambiguous. The length of the CDR3 is 15 residues. Germline V gives CDR1 LNHDA, CDR2 SQIVND (reference sequence). The V and J ends lost 6 bases and 5 bases respectively, with 17 bases between them. CDR3 protein: CASRIGDRRDQPQHF. The CDR3 coding sequence is TGTGCCAGTAGAATTGGGGATAGGAGGGATCAGCCCCAGCATTTT.

There are a few counts of this clonotype. The V call is TRBV2, the J call TRBJ1-1; a weak D match, TRBD1 (6 bases). V lost 7 bases and J 1 base, leaving 10 bases between the germline ends. The CDR3 is 13 residues long. Germline V lookup: CDR1 SNHLY, CDR2 FYNNEI. CDR3 residues: CASMGQTNTEAFF. CDR3 bases: TGTGCCAGCATGGGACAAACGAACACTGAAGCTTTCTTT. Looking up the rest from reference TRBV2 and TRBJ1-1 gives the full variable domain: EPEVTQTPSHQVTQMGQEVILRCVPISNHLYFYWYRQILGQKVEFLVSFYNNEISEKSEIFDDQFSVERPDGSNFTLKIRSTKLEDSAMYFCASMGQTNTEAFFGQGTRLTVV.

This clonotype was recorded once. The J gene is TRBJ2-1, the V gene TRBV2, with D uncertain. The CDR3 is made up of 13 amino acids. Germline assignment: CDR1 SNHLY and CDR2 FYNNEI. V was cut by 1 base and J by 1 base, with 2 bases left in between. CDR3 nucleotides: TGTGCCAGCAGTGAAGGGTCCTACAATGAGCAGTTCTTC. Protein sequence: CASSEGSYNEQFF.

The chain combines TRBV6-1 with TRBJ2-7, with no clear D. The V gene lost 8 bases and the J gene lost 0 bases, with 11 bases spanning the gap. The CDR3 has 13 amino acids. From germline, CDR1 is MNHNS and CDR2 SASEGT. CDR3 protein: CASCVGSSYEQYF. The CDR3 DNA reads TGTGCCAGCTGCGTCGGAAGCTCCTACGAGCAGTACTTC.